A single sample is the source of the 29 T cell receptor beta chains below, sequenced in a study of OX40 agonist ivuxolimab in advanced cancers. Data came from immunoSEQ multiplex PCR; TCRdb stores just in-frame clones and leaves some out. Here the sample spans around 100,000 clones, 91% being singletons. This material consisted of CD4+ or CD8+ T cells sorted from blood, taken in a trial of the OX40 agonist ivuxolimab. The receptors derive from an adult with an advanced solid tumor such as melanoma, head and neck, liver or kidney cancer.

The genes are TRBV7-8 and TRBJ1-1; maybe TRBD1 (5 bases). Germline-derived CDR1 and CDR2 are SGHVS and FQNEAQ. Trimming removed 5 bases from V and 4 bases from J, with 17 bases in between. The CDR3 has 15 residues. The CDR3 region has the DNA TGTGCCAGCAGCAAAGGAGGGACGGCGGGCACTGAAGCTTTCTTT. Translation: CASSKGGTAGTEAFF.

This clone has a handful of counts. The genes are TRBV20-1 and TRBJ1-5, with no clear D. The CDR3 runs 11 residues. V was cut by 3 bases and J by 2 bases, with 2 bases left in between. Germline CDR1 DFQATT, CDR2 SNEGSKA (reference sequence). The CDR3 reads CSASGNQPQHF. CDR3 DNA: TGCAGTGCTAGTGGCAATCAGCCCCAGCATTTT.

The V and J genes are TRBV2 and TRBJ2-3; perhaps TRBD2 as D (5 bases). Trimming stripped 7 bases from V and 0 bases from J, with 17 bases between. From germline, CDR1 is SNHLY and CDR2 FYNNEI. The CDR3 is 16 amino acids. CDR3 coding DNA: TGTGCCAGCACCACACCCAGCGGAAATAGCACAGATACGCAGTATTTT. Protein: CASTTPSGNSTDTQYF.

The chain couples TRBV27 to TRBJ2-3, with a tentative D call TRBD1 (5 bases). CDR1 and CDR2 (germline): MNHEY, SMNVEV (reference sequence). The CDR3 has 14 amino acids. The V end was cut by 7 bases, the J end by 2 bases, with 13 bases between. The CDR3, as DNA: TGTGCCAGCAAGGGGCTGGGTTTCACAGATACGCAGTATTTT. Protein: CASKGLGFTDTQYF.

On this clone itself: This sample also contains other DNA sequences that code for the same CDR3. The J gene is TRBJ2-2, the V gene TRBV5-1; no clear D. With 0 bases removed from V and 1 base from J, the gap between germline ends came to 4 bases. Germline CDR1 and CDR2: SGHRS and YFSETQ. CDR3 length: 14 amino acids. CDR3 protein: CASSLDGNTGELFF. For the CDR3, the DNA is TGCGCCAGCAGCTTGGACGGGAACACCGGGGAGCTGTTTTTT.

This sequence joins TRBV2 and TRBJ2-7; TRBD1 is a possible D gene (6 bases). V was clipped by 2 bases and J by 4 bases, with 15 bases between them. This CDR3 spans 15 amino acids. The germline V gene has CDR1 SNHLY and CDR2 FYNNEI. DNA for the CDR3: TGTGCCAGCAGTGAATCAGGGGTACGCCTATACGAGCAGTACTTC. This translates into CASSESGVRLYEQYF.

This clone was counted once. The chain links TRBV6-5 to TRBJ2-1; D is possibly TRBD2 (5 bases). This CDR3 contains 13 residues. Looked up from germline, CDR1 is MNHEY and CDR2 is SVGAGI. V was pared by 10 bases and J by 7 bases, with 17 bases between. Written as DNA, the CDR3 is TGTGCCACCAAGCTGAGCGGTGGGAATGAGCAGTTCTTC. Protein: CATKLSGGNEQFF.

This clone was observed a single time. V and J are TRBV4-3 and TRBJ2-2, with D possibly TRBD1 on 6 matching bases. The V gene lost 5 bases and the J gene lost 7 bases, with 14 bases spanning the gap. This CDR3 spans 14 amino acids. Germline V gene data show CDR1 as LGHNA and CDR2 as YSLEER. The CDR3 DNA is TGCGCCAGCAGCTCAGGACAGTTGGTCGGGGAGCTGTTTTTT. Amino acids: CASSSGQLVGELFF.

This clone was seen just once. The rearrangement uses TRBV6-6 and TRBJ2-1, with TRBD2 matching 8 bases. Trimming removed 5 bases from V and 8 bases from J; junction bases left unmatched: 8. There are 14 residues in the CDR3. The V gene's germline CDR1 is MNHNY and CDR2 SVGAGI (reference sequence). Here the CDR3 reads CASSDRTSMDEQFF. The CDR3, as DNA: TGTGCCAGCAGTGACCGGACTAGCATGGATGAGCAGTTCTTC.

The rearrangement uses TRBV19 and TRBJ1-1; 8 bases line up with TRBD1. The CDR3 length is 13 residues. CDR1 LNHDA and CDR2 SQIVND come from the germline V gene (reference sequence). J was trimmed by 6 bases and V by 7 bases; bases with no gene match: 7. DNA of the CDR3: TGTGCCAGTAACGACAGGGGAGAGCCTGAAGCTTTCTTT. Translating gives CASNDRGEPEAFF.

The chain uses TRBV18 and TRBJ2-2; maybe TRBD1 (5 bases). CDR1 KGHSH and CDR2 LQKENI come from the germline V gene. The length of the CDR3 is 16 residues. Trimming cost V 1 base and J 1 base, with 10 bases left between them. In DNA, the CDR3 is TGTGCCAGCTCACCACAGGGGTTTTTGAACACCGGGGAGCTGTTTTTT. Translation: CASSPQGFLNTGELFF.

In nucleotides, the CDR3 is TGTGCCAGCAGTCAAGGCCAGACTGTGAACACTGAAGCTTTCTTT. Its protein is CASSQGQTVNTEAFF. The chain recombines TRBV28 with TRBJ1-1; unclear D gene. The CDR3 sequence is 15 residues long. In germline, CDR1 is MDHEN, CDR2 SYDVKM. Trimming left V 5 bases short and J 0 bases short, with 13 bases between.

The chain combines TRBV15 with TRBJ1-2, with 7 bases matching TRBD1. Germline V CDR1 and CDR2: LNHNV, YYDKDF (reference sequence). This CDR3 comprises 14 residues. Trimming removed 7 bases from V and 4 bases from J; junction bases left unmatched: 9. The CDR3 spells CATTKDRALYGYTF. Written as DNA, the CDR3 is TGTGCCACCACCAAAGACAGGGCACTCTATGGCTACACCTTC.

As DNA, the CDR3 is TGTGCCAGCAGCCGTTTCAGGGGGGATTTGGACTATGGCTACACCTTC. Encoded protein: CASSRFRGDLDYGYTF. The rearrangement uses TRBV4-2 and TRBJ1-2, with TRBD1 identical over 7 bases. Germline CDR1 is LGHNA and CDR2 is YNFKEQ. The CDR3 contains 16 residues. Trimming took 4 bases from V and 3 from J; bases not matched to a gene: 11.

This chain links TRBV19 with TRBJ2-3; TRBD2 agrees at 15 bases. The trim removed 4 bases at V and 1 base at J, leaving 6 bases unmatched. The CDR3 totals 18 residues. From germline, CDR1 is LNHDA and CDR2 SQIVND (reference sequence). This CDR3 is CASSKGLAGGGGTDTQYF. The CDR3 coding sequence is TGTGCCAGTAGTAAGGGACTAGCGGGAGGAGGAGGCACAGATACGCAGTATTTT.

The rearrangement uses TRBV13 and TRBJ2-1, with 8 nucleotides matching TRBD2. CDR3 size: 17 residues. Germline lookup yields CDR1 PRHDT and CDR2 FYEKMQ (reference sequence). Losses at the gene ends were 1 base for V and 0 bases for J; bases not matched to a gene: 5. CDR3 residues: CASSLVALAGSYNEQFF. The CDR3 DNA follows: TGTGCCAGCAGCTTAGTAGCGCTAGCGGGCTCCTACAATGAGCAGTTCTTC.

This rearrangement joins TRBV27 to TRBJ2-1; 7 bases agree with TRBD2. From germline, CDR1 is MNHEY and CDR2 SMNVEV (reference sequence). This CDR3 has 16 amino acids. V lost 2 bases, J lost 3 bases, and 7 bases stayed unmatched. CDR3 bases: TGTGCCAGCAGTTTAGTGTCGTCGGGAGGCTACAATGAGCAGTTCTTC. It is translated as CASSLVSSGGYNEQFF.

V and J are TRBV9 and TRBJ2-7; TRBD2 aligns across 7 bases. The CDR3 contains 15 residues. Looked up from germline, CDR1 is SGDLS and CDR2 is YYNGEE. V lost 7 bases and J lost 5; bases outside the gene matches: 15. The CDR3 DNA follows: TGTGCCAGCGCCGCCGGGGGGTACTCCGGTGACGAGCAGTACTTC. Encoded protein: CASAAGGYSGDEQYF. Full variable domain (rest looked up from reference TRBV9 and TRBJ2-7): DSGVTQTPKHLITATGQRVTLRCSPRSGDLSVYWYQQSLDQGLQFLIQYYNGEERAKGNILERFSAQQFPDLHSELNLSSLELGDSALYFCASAAGGYSGDEQYFGPGTRLTVT.

The rearrangement uses TRBV28 and TRBJ2-3; 8 nucleotides line up with TRBD1. V was pared by 2 bases and J by 2 bases, with 12 bases of the junction left unmatched. Germline assignment: CDR1 MDHEN and CDR2 SYDVKM. CDR3 length: 18 amino acids. Here the CDR3 reads CASSLPRVGQGYTDTQYF. The CDR3 DNA sequence: TGTGCCAGCAGTTTACCCCGAGTCGGACAGGGTTACACAGATACGCAGTATTTT. The complete variable domain, with remaining parts taken from reference TRBV28 and TRBJ2-3, reads DVKVTQSSRYLVKRTGEKVFLECVQDMDHENMFWYRQDPGLGLRLIYFSYDVKMKEKGDIPEGYSVSREKKERFSLILESASTNQTSMYLCASSLPRVGQGYTDTQYFGPGTRLTVL.

V usage is TRBV6-5 and J usage is TRBJ1-2, with TRBD1 as a possible D gene (6 bases). The CDR3 runs 15 residues. With 0 bases removed from V and 4 bases from J, the gap between germline ends came to 12 bases. Germline V gene sequence: CDR1 MNHEY, CDR2 SVGAGI. The CDR3 protein is CASSYSGQNSYGYTF. As DNA, the CDR3 is TGTGCCAGCAGTTACTCCGGACAGAATTCCTATGGCTACACCTTC.

The chain carries TRBV6-1 and TRBJ1-2, with 7 bases fitting TRBD1. CDR3 length equals 14 residues. Trimming took 1 base from V and 5 from J; bases not matched to a gene: 4. Germline V lookup: CDR1 MNHNS, CDR2 SASEGT. CDR3 sequence (DNA): TGTGCCAGCAGTGAAGAGGGGACAGTTTATGGCTACACCTTC. Its translation is CASSEEGTVYGYTF.

The chain couples TRBV20-1 to TRBJ1-2; D is perhaps TRBD1 (5 bases). V was trimmed by 5 bases and J by 7 bases, leaving 8 bases between them. Germline V gives CDR1 DFQATT, CDR2 SNEGSKA (reference sequence). This CDR3 contains 10 residues. The CDR3 is CSAVGVGYTF. The CDR3, as DNA: TGCAGTGCTGTGGGGGTTGGCTACACCTTC.

The CDR3 loop reads CASSRLGGQPQHF. CDR3 DNA: TGTGCCAGCAGTCGGCTAGGGGGACAGCCCCAGCATTTT. This sequence joins TRBV27 and TRBJ1-5, with D perhaps matching TRBD1 (6 bases). V shed 5 bases and J shed 7 bases, with 12 bases lying between them. CDR1 and CDR2 from the germline V gene are MNHEY and SMNVEV (reference sequence). This CDR3 comprises 13 residues.

The CDR3 is CASSLGGGNTIYF. The CDR3 DNA is TGTGCCAGCAGCTTAGGCGGGGGAAACACCATATATTTT. This rearrangement joins TRBV11-2 to TRBJ1-3; no clear D. CDR1 SGHAT and CDR2 FQNNGV come from the germline V gene. The length of the CDR3 is 13 residues. Trimming pared 1 base from V and 4 bases from J, leaving 5 bases between. The full variable domain, with the rest looked up from reference TRBV11-2 and TRBJ1-3, is EAGVAQSPRYKIIEKRQSVAFWCNPISGHATLYWYQQILGQGPKLLIQFQNNGVVDDSQLPKDRFSAERLKGVDSTLKIQPAKLEDSAVYLCASSLGGGNTIYFGEGSWLTVV.

The chain carries TRBV15 and TRBJ1-3, with D hard to call. V shed 0 bases and J shed 4 bases, with 10 bases lying between them. Per the germline V gene, CDR1 is LNHNV and CDR2 is YYDKDF (reference sequence). CDR3 length: 15 residues. The CDR3 region is CATSRDPLRGNTIYF. The CDR3 bases are TGTGCCACCAGCAGAGACCCCTTACGGGGAAACACCATATATTTT.

The chain combines TRBV6-5 with TRBJ2-1; 8 bases line up with TRBD1. This CDR3 has 15 residues. From germline, CDR1 is MNHEY and CDR2 SVGAGI. V shed 6 bases and J 4 bases; nucleotides not matched to a gene: 8. CDR3 sequence reads: CASRFDRGGYNEQFF. The CDR3, as DNA: TGTGCCAGCAGATTCGACAGGGGTGGATACAATGAGCAGTTCTTC.

CDR3 DNA: TGTGCCAGCAGTTTCCTAGCGGGAGGGTCGGATACGCAGTATTTT. This encodes CASSFLAGGSDTQYF. This rearrangement joins TRBV28 to TRBJ2-3, with 12 bases identical to TRBD2. Trimming at V came to 3 bases and at J to 6 bases, leaving 4 bases not matched to a gene. Germline CDR1 MDHEN, CDR2 SYDVKM. The CDR3 consists of 15 residues.

The chain combines TRBV7-6 with TRBJ1-1; tentatively, D is TRBD1 (6 bases). V lost 1 base to trimming and J lost 4 bases, with 10 bases between them. This CDR3 comprises 14 residues. Germline-derived CDR1 and CDR2 are SGHVS and FNYEAQ. The CDR3: CASSLEVRGTEAFF. CDR3 nucleotides: TGTGCCAGCAGCTTAGAAGTCAGGGGCACTGAAGCTTTCTTT.

Details on this clone: This sample includes further DNA sequences coding for the same CDR3. The chain links TRBV28 to TRBJ1-4; TRBD1 aligns across 7 bases. The V and J ends lost 3 bases and 8 bases, in that order; junction bases with no gene match: 6. Per germline, CDR1 MDHEN and CDR2 SYDVKM. The CDR3 length is 14 residues. DNA of the CDR3: TGTGCCAGCAGTTTTCGACAGGGTAGAGAAAAACTGTTTTTT. Amino acids: CASSFRQGREKLFF. Variable domain in full (rest from reference TRBV28 and TRBJ1-4): DVKVTQSSRYLVKRTGEKVFLECVQDMDHENMFWYRQDPGLGLRLIYFSYDVKMKEKGDIPEGYSVSREKKERFSLILESASTNQTSMYLCASSFRQGREKLFFGSGTQLSVL.